This TCR beta chain is from a study of OX40 agonist ivuxolimab in advanced cancers. Study summary: Three partial responders included one hepatocellular carcinoma patient and two cutaneous melanoma patients.

Autoimmune disease history or systemic immunosuppression was exclusionary. Study observations and caveats: Antigen specificity of clonally expanded peripheral T cells was not established. Relative to CD4+ cells, CD8+ T cells on average had more expanded clones.

As to this clone: Its specificity is unknown.

J was trimmed by 1 base and V by 4 bases; bases with no gene match: 10. From germline, CDR1 is SGHRS and CDR2 YFSETQ. The CDR3 sequence is 16 residues long. The data were produced by immunoSEQ multiplex PCR, yet TCRdb's version contains in-frame clones alone and is incomplete. This sample carries around 110,000 clones, roughly 90% of them seen once, and the ten largest clones take 0.95% to 1.5%. The V call is TRBV5-1, the J call TRBJ1-1, with 7 bases matching TRBD1. This receptor was taken from an adult with an advanced solid tumor such as melanoma, head and neck, liver or kidney cancer. The sample was CD4+ or CD8+ T cells sorted from blood, taken in a trial of the OX40 agonist ivuxolimab. The DNA for the CDR3 is TGCGCCAGCAGCAACGGGAGGGGGCAAGAGAACACTGAAGCTTTCTTT. Translation: CASSNGRGQENTEAFF.